The 18 T cell receptor beta chains in this list originate from one sample, sequenced in a study of T-cell reconstitution after alpha-beta-depleted transplantation in children. Unique molecular identifiers were used to barcode this TCRbeta library. TCRdb reanalysed the PCR reads using MiXCR and keeps one entry per CDR3 protein. The sample has around 200,000 distinct CDR3 sequences; approximately 6.6% are singletons. Sample: PBMCs from the stem cell graft donor, taken from the stem cell graft. The receptor source for this set is a human donor who donated a stem cell graft to a child with Wiskott-Aldrich syndrome.

This clonotype came up a few times. The chain recombines TRBV20-1 with TRBJ2-5; weak D call: TRBD1 (7 bases). CDR3 length equals 16 residues. The germline gives CDR1 DFQATT, CDR2 SNEGSKA (reference sequence). Trimming removed 4 bases at V and 4 bases at J, with 22 bases between. The CDR3 DNA is TGCAGTGCTACTAGGGGGATGAGGGGGCGGGGAGAGACCCAGTACTTC. Amino acid sequence: CSATRGMRGRGETQYF.

This clonotype was detected ten times or more. This chain uses TRBV6-1 with TRBJ1-3, with D perhaps TRBD1 (6 bases). Germline V lookup: CDR1 MNHNS, CDR2 SASEGT. The ends were cut back, 6 bases at V and 0 bases at J, with 12 bases in the middle. There are 15 residues in the CDR3. CDR3 bases: TGTGCCAGCAGCGAAACAGGGAGCTCTGGAAACACCATATATTTT. Amino acids: CASSETGSSGNTIYF.

V usage is TRBV24-1 and J usage is TRBJ2-2, with 11 bases matching TRBD2. With V trimmed by 7 bases and J by 5 bases, 5 bases remained unmatched. CDR1 is KGHDR, CDR2 SFDVKD, per germline. The CDR3 has 15 amino acids. The CDR3 loop is CATSPSGRFTGELFF. The CDR3 DNA is TGTGCCACCAGCCCTAGCGGGAGGTTTACCGGGGAGCTGTTTTTT.

There are a few counts of this clonotype. At one end the junction does not follow the germline gene, possibly because of a read error. J is TRBJ1-2 and V is TRBV12-3 or TRBV12-4; 12 nucleotides match TRBD1. CDR3 length: 15 amino acids. CDR3: CASSLALGTGGLLAF. In nucleotides, the CDR3 is TGTGCCAGCAGTTTAGCCTTGGGGACAGGGGGCCTCCTCGCCTTC.

At least ten counts were recorded for this clonotype. The chain has TRBV6-6 and TRBJ2-1, with TRBD1 matching 8 bases. V was clipped by 6 bases and J by 7 bases; unmatched bases: 5. The CDR3 length is 13 residues. Per germline, CDR1 MNHNY and CDR2 SVGAGI (reference sequence). The CDR3 reads CASRTRQGNEQFF. As DNA, the CDR3 is TGTGCCAGCAGGACCAGACAGGGGAATGAGCAGTTCTTC.

This chain connects TRBV6-1 to TRBJ1-1; no firm D call. The CDR3 loop spans 14 amino acids. V was cut by 6 bases and J by 4 bases, with 15 bases left in between. Germline CDR1 and CDR2: MNHNS and SASEGT. The CDR3 sequence is CASSAVTRSTEAFF. The CDR3, as DNA: TGTGCCAGCAGCGCAGTGACTAGAAGCACTGAAGCTTTCTTT.

The V and J genes are TRBV13 and TRBJ1-1, with D hard to call. The germline V gene encodes CDR1 PRHDT and CDR2 FYEKMQ (reference sequence). V was pared by 8 bases and J by 5 bases, with 9 bases between. The CDR3 covers 11 residues. Here the CDR3 reads CASRPVTEAFF. The CDR3 DNA follows: TGTGCCAGCCGTCCGGTAACTGAAGCTTTCTTT.

The table lists this clonotype with many counts. This chain joins TRBV7-2 and TRBJ2-5; D is ambiguous. In germline, CDR1 is SGHTA, CDR2 FQGNSA. The CDR3 sequence is 13 residues long. Trimming shortened V by 5 bases and J by 1 base, and 8 bases separated the two germline ends. CDR3: CASSRRAQETQYF. The CDR3 bases are TGTGCCAGCAGCCGAAGGGCCCAAGAGACCCAGTACTTC.

This clonotype was detected many times. V gene TRBV4-2 combines with J gene TRBJ2-5; TRBD1 might be the D (6 bases). CDR3 length: 15 amino acids. Germline V lookup: CDR1 LGHNA, CDR2 YNFKEQ. Trimming cost V 3 bases and J 1 base, with 12 bases left between them. In DNA, the CDR3 is TGTGCCAGCAGCCAGAGAGGACAGACCCAAGAGACCCAGTACTTC. Amino acid sequence: CASSQRGQTQETQYF.

There are many counts of this clonotype. The rearrangement uses TRBV20-1 and TRBJ2-5, with TRBD1 identical over 9 bases. The CDR3 covers 14 residues. CDR1 and CDR2 (germline): DFQATT, SNEGSKA (reference sequence). The ends lost 3 bases at V and 2 bases at J; junction bases unmatched: 4. The DNA for the CDR3 is TGCAGTGCTAGTAAGGACAGGGGTCAAGAGACCCAGTACTTC. This codes for CSASKDRGQETQYF.

This clonotype was seen repeatedly, ten times or more. V and J are TRBV7-8 and TRBJ1-5, with 7 bases that match TRBD1. The CDR3 length is 18 residues. V shed 1 base and J 4 bases; nucleotides not matched to a gene: 13. Germline V gene sequence: CDR1 SGHVS, CDR2 FQNEAQ. The CDR3 coding sequence is TGTGCCAGCAGCTTAGACCCATTGTTGACAGGGAGGAATCAGCCCCAGCATTTT. Translating it yields CASSLDPLLTGRNQPQHF.

This clonotype was counted at least ten times. The CDR3 spells CASSYLAGGLTSTDTQYF. The CDR3 DNA reads as TGTGCCAGCAGCTACTTAGCGGGGGGGCTTACTAGCACAGATACGCAGTATTTT. The chain joins TRBV13 to TRBJ2-3; 11 bases align to TRBD2. Germline V lookup: CDR1 PRHDT, CDR2 FYEKMQ (reference sequence). V lost 4 bases to trimming and J lost 0 bases; unmatched junction nucleotides: 9. The CDR3 is 18 residues long.

The genes are TRBV12-3 or TRBV12-4 and TRBJ1-1, with 9 nucleotides matching TRBD1. Trimming at V came to 6 bases and at J to 10 bases, leaving 21 bases not matched to a gene. The CDR3 extends over 17 amino acids. CDR3 region: CASRYQTGGGQGASAFF. CDR3 coding DNA: TGTGCCAGCAGATACCAAACAGGGGGCGGTCAAGGGGCTTCAGCTTTCTTT.

In this sample, this clonotype turned up many times. The genes are TRBV4-1 and TRBJ2-7, with D possibly called TRBD1 or TRBD2 (5 bases each). This CDR3 spans 16 amino acids. Looked up from germline, CDR1 is MGHRA and CDR2 is YSYEKL. Trimming removed 4 bases at V and 2 bases at J, with 18 bases between. CDR3 amino acids: CASSLPAGTAAYEQYF. The CDR3 DNA reads TGCGCCAGCAGCCTCCCGGCCGGGACGGCAGCCTACGAGCAGTACTTC.

This clonotype was seen repeatedly, ten times or more. The chain couples TRBV5-1 to TRBJ1-1; D call uncertain. Germline lookup yields CDR1 SGHRS and CDR2 YFSETQ. The germline V and J ends were trimmed by 4 bases and 7 bases, with 14 bases remaining between them. The CDR3 covers 13 residues. CDR3 nucleotide sequence: TGCGCCAGCAGCCCTGGGCGGCTGAATGAAGCTTTCTTT. It specifies CASSPGRLNEAFF.

This clonotype appeared many times. V gene TRBV29-1 combines with J gene TRBJ2-3; 7 nucleotides match TRBD1. CDR1 is SQVTM, CDR2 ANQGSEA, per germline. V lost 5 bases and J lost 1; bases outside the gene matches: 0. The CDR3 spans 12 residues. Here the CDR3 DNA reads TGCAGCGTTACAGGGGGCACAGATACGCAGTATTTT. It yields the protein CSVTGGTDTQYF.

The chain has TRBV27 and TRBJ2-7; 9 bases agree with TRBD2. After removal of 7 bases from V and 0 bases from J, the junction contained 7 bases not matched to a gene. The CDR3 is 15 residues long. Germline-derived CDR1 and CDR2 are MNHEY and SMNVEV (reference sequence). The chain's CDR3 is CASIGSGGISYEQYF. The CDR3 DNA sequence: TGTGCCAGCATCGGTAGCGGGGGAATCTCCTACGAGCAGTACTTC.

This clonotype showed up many times. This CDR3 is CSVEDLAGGGNEQFF. In nucleotides, the CDR3 is TGCAGCGTTGAAGATCTAGCGGGAGGTGGCAATGAGCAGTTCTTC. The V gene is TRBV29-1, the J gene TRBJ2-1; 11 bases line up with TRBD2. Losses at the gene ends were 0 bases for V and 6 bases for J; bases not matched to a gene: 4. Germline V lookup: CDR1 SQVTM, CDR2 ANQGSEA. CDR3 length equals 15 residues.